The clone carrying this TCR beta chain has just a few counts. Its antigen remains unidentified. V was trimmed by 2 bases and J by 2 bases, leaving 10 bases between them. The germline V gene encodes CDR1 WNHNN and CDR2 SYGVQD (reference sequence). The length of the CDR3 is 15 residues. The assay was immunoSEQ multiplex PCR, and TCRdb's table has in-frame clones only and misses some. This table has some 28,000 clones, roughly four fifths appearing once. This specimen belongs to a study of high-grade serous ovarian cancer treatment subgroups. General observations from the study: Higher neoantigen levels went with greater TCR clonal relatedness. Only CDR3 was analyzed; CDR1 and CDR2 were not.

Tumor tissue was taken before any definitive surgery or chemotherapy was given. This chain links TRBV10-1 with TRBJ2-1; D is undetermined. The sequencing sample was made of tumor tissue. The clonotype originates from a human donor with high-grade serous ovarian cancer. CDR3 sequence reads: CASSEKGLAYNEQFF. In nucleotides, the CDR3 is TGCGCCAGCAGTGAGAAAGGGCTGGCCTACAATGAGCAGTTCTTC.